This T cell receptor beta chain was captured by sequencing in a study of neoadjuvant anti-PD-1 for oral cavity cancer. About the study: Patients mostly received three to four biweekly nivolumab doses at 3 mg/kg before surgery.

This sample's time point: after neoadjuvant nivolumab, at surgical resection. Patients had HPV-negative, locally advanced oral cavity squamous cell carcinoma. Produced via immunoSEQ multiplex PCR; TCRdb's table is partial and in-frame only. The sample shows 11,000 to 15,000 clones, approximately 70% of them seen only once. Study-level points and caveats: Each response group had just three patients in TCR analyses.

Of note for this clone: Its cognate antigen is unknown.

The sequencing here drew on PBMCs, taken after nivolumab (anti-PD-1) treatment. The sequence came from a person aged 40-85 years with oral cavity squamous cell carcinoma.

The CDR3 loop reads CASSGIINQPQHF. CDR3 nucleotide sequence: TGTGCCAGCTCGGGGATTATCAATCAGCCCCAGCATTTT. J is TRBJ1-5 and V is TRBV27; unclear D gene. The CDR3 spans 13 residues. From germline, CDR1 is MNHEY and CDR2 SMNVEV (reference sequence). V was trimmed by 8 bases and J by 3 bases, leaving 11 bases between them.